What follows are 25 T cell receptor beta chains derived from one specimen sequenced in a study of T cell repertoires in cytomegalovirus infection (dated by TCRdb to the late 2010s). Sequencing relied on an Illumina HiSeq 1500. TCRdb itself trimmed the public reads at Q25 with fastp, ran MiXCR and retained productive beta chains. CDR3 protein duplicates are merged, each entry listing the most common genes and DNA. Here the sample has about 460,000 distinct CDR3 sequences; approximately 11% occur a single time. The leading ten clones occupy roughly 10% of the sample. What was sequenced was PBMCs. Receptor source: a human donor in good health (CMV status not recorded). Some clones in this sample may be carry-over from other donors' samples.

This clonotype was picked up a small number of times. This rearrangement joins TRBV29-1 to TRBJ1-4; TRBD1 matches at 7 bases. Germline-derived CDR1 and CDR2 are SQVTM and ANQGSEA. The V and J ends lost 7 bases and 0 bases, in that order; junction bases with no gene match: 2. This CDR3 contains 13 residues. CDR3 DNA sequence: TGCAGCGCCCAGGGGGCAACTAATGAAAAACTGTTTTTT. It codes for CSAQGATNEKLFF.

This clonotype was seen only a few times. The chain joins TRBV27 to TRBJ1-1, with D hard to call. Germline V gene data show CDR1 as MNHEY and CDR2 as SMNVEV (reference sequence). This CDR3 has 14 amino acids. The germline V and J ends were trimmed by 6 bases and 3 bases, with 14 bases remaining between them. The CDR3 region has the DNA TGTGCCAGCAGGGCACTCGGGGAGGACACTGAAGCTTTCTTT. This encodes CASRALGEDTEAFF.

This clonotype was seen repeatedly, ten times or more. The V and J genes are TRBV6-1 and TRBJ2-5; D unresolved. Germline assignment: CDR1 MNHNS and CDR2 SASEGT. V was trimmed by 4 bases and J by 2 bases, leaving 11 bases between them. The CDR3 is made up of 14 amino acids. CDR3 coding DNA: TGTGCCAGCAGTGTACTCCACCAGCAAGAGACCCAGTACTTC. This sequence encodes CASSVLHQQETQYF.

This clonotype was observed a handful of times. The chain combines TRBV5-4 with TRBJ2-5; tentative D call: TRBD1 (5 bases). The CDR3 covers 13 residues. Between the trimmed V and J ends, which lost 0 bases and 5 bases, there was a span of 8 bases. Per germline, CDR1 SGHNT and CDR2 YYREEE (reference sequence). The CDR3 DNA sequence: TGTGCCAGCAGCTTGGAGGGGTGGGAGACCCAGTACTTC. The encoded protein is CASSLEGWETQYF.

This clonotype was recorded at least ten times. For the CDR3, the DNA is TGTGCCAGCAGCTTAACGGGGACCGCGGGTGGGACCCTCCACTTT. Its translation: CASSLTGTAGGTLHF. V and J are TRBV7-2 and TRBJ1-6; D perhaps matches TRBD1 (5 bases). With 2 bases removed from V and 14 bases from J, the gap between germline ends came to 19 bases. CDR1 SGHTA and CDR2 FQGNSA come from the germline V gene. CDR3 length: 15 residues.

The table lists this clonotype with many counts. CDR3 sequence reads: CASSLRSGYNEQFF. CDR3 bases: TGTGCCAGCAGCTTAAGGTCCGGGTACAATGAGCAGTTCTTC. This chain connects TRBV7-8 to TRBJ2-1; D is unresolved. Germline V CDR1 and CDR2: SGHVS, FQNEAQ. This CDR3 spans 14 amino acids. The V end was cut by 2 bases, the J end by 4 bases, with 9 bases between.

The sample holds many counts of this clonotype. The CDR3 DNA is TGTGCCAGCAGCTCCCGGAGGGGCCTAAAGGGGTCTGGGGCCAACGTCCTGACTTTC. It specifies CASSSRRGLKGSGANVLTF. The rearrangement links TRBV7-8 to TRBJ2-6; D perhaps matches TRBD2 (6 bases). In germline, CDR1 is SGHVS, CDR2 FQNEAQ. The CDR3 runs 19 residues. Trimming cost V 4 bases and J 1 base, with 20 bases left between them.

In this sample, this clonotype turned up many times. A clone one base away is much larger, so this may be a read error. The CDR3 loop reads CASSFGGVTDTQYF. DNA of the CDR3: TGTGCCAGCAGCTTTGGCGGGGTCACAGATACGCAGTATTTT. V gene TRBV7-3 combines with J gene TRBJ2-3; perhaps TRBD2 as D (6 bases). CDR1 SGHTA and CDR2 FQGTGA come from the germline V gene. V gave up 3 bases and J gave up 2 bases, with 9 bases separating them. CDR3 length: 14 amino acids.

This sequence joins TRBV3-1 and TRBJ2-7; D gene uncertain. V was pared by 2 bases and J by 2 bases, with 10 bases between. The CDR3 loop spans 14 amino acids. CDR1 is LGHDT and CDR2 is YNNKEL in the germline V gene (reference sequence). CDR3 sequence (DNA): TGTGCCAGCAGCCAAACGGCAGCTACCTACGAGCAGTACTTC. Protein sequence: CASSQTAATYEQYF.

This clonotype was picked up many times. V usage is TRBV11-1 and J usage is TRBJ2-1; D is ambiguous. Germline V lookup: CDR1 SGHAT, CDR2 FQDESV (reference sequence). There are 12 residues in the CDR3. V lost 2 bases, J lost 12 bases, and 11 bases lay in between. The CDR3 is CASSLRAVGQFF. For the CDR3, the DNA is TGTGCCAGCAGCTTACGGGCAGTAGGGCAGTTCTTC.

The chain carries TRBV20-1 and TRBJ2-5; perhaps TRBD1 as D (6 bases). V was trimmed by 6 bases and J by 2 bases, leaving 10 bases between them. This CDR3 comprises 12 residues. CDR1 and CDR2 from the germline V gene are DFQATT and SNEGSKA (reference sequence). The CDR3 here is CSAPTGQETQYF. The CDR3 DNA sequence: TGCAGTGCCCCGACAGGTCAAGAGACCCAGTACTTC.

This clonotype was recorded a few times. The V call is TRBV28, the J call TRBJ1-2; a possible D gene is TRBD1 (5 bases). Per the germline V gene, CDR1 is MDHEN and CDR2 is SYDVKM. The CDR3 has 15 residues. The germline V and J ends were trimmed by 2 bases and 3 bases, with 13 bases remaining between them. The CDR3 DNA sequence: TGTGCCAGCAGTTTAAAGGGGTTGGGTTACTATGGCTACACCTTC. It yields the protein CASSLKGLGYYGYTF.

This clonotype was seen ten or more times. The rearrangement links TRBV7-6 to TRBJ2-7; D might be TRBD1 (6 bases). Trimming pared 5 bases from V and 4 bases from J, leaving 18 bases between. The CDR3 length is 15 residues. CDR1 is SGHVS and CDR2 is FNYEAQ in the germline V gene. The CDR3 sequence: CASSHGQGFVYEQYF. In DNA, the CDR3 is TGTGCCAGCAGCCATGGGCAGGGGTTTGTATACGAGCAGTACTTC. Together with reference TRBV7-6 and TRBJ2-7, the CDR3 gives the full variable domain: GAGVSQSPRYKVTKRGQDVALRCDPISGHVSLYWYRQALGQGPEFLTYFNYEAQQDKSGLPNDRFSAERPEGSISTLTIQRTEQRDSAMYRCASSHGQGFVYEQYFGPGTRLTVT.

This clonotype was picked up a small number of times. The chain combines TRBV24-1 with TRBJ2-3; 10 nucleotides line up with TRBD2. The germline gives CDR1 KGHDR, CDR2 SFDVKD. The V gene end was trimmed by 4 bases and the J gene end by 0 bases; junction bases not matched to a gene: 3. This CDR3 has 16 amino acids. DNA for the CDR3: TGTGCCACCAGTGACGCACTAGCGGGGAGCACAGATACGCAGTATTTT. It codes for CATSDALAGSTDTQYF.

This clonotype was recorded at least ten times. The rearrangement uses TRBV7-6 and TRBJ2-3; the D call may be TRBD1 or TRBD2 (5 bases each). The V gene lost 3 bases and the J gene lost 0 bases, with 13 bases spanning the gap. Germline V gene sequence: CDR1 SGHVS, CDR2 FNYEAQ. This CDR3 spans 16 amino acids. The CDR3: CASSFLRGTSTDTQYF. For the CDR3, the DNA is TGTGCCAGCAGCTTTTTGAGGGGTACTAGCACAGATACGCAGTATTTT.

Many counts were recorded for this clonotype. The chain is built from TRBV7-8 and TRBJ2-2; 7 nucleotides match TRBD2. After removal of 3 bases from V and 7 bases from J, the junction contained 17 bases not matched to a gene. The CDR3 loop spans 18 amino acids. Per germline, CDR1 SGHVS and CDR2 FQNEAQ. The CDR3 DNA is TGTGCCAGCAGCTTGACCCAGGCGGGGCGGGAGCATGGCGGGGAGCTGTTTTTT. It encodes CASSLTQAGREHGGELFF. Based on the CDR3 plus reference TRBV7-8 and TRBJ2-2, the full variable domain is GAGVSQSPRYKVAKRGQDVALRCDPISGHVSLFWYQQALGQGPEFLTYFQNEAQLDKSGLPSDRFFAERPEGSVSTLKIQRTQQEDSAVYLCASSLTQAGREHGGELFFGEGSRLTVL.

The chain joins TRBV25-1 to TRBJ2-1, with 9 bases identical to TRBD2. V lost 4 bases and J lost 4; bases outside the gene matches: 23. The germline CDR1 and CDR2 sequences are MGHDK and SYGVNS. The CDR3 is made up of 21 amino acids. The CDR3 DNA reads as TGTGCCAGCAGTGGCCGACCCACAGGGGCCTTACGACTAGCGGTTTACAATGAGCAGTTCTTC. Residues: CASSGRPTGALRLAVYNEQFF.

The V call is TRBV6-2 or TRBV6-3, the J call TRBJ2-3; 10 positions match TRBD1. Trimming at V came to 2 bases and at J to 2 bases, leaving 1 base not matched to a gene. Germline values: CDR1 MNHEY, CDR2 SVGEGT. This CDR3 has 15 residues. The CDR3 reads CASSYGTGDTDTQYF. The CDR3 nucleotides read TGTGCCAGCAGTTACGGGACAGGGGACACAGATACGCAGTATTTT.

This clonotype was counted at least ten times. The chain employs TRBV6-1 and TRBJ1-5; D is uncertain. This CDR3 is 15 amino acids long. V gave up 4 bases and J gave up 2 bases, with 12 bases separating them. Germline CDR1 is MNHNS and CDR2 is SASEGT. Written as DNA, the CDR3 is TGTGCCAGCAGTGGTCGGACTAGGGGCAATCAGCCCCAGCATTTT. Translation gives CASSGRTRGNQPQHF.

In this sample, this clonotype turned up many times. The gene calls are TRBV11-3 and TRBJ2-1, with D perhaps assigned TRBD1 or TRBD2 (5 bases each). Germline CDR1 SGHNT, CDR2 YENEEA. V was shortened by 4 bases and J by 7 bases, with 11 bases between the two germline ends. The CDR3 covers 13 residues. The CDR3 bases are TGTGCCAGCAGCTCCGACTGGGGGAATGAGCAGTTCTTC. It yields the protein CASSSDWGNEQFF.

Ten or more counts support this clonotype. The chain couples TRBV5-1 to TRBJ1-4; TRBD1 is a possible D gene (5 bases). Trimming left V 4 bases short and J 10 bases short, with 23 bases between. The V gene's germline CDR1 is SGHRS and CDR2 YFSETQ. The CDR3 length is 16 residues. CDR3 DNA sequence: TGCGCCAGCAGCCTTGGCCATGGGACCGCGGGGAGAAAACTGTTTTTT. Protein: CASSLGHGTAGRKLFF.

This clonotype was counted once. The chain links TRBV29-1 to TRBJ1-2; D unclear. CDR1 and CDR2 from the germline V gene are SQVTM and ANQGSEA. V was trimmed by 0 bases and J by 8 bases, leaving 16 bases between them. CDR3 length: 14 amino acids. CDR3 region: CSVEDLTREDGYTF. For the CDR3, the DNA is TGCAGCGTTGAAGATCTGACGAGGGAGGACGGCTACACCTTC. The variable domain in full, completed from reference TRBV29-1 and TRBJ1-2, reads SAVISQKPSRDICQRGTSLTIQCQVDSQVTMMFWYRQQPGQSLTLIATANQGSEATYESGFVIDKFPISRPNLTFSTLTVSNMSPEDSSIYLCSVEDLTREDGYTFGSGTRLTVV.

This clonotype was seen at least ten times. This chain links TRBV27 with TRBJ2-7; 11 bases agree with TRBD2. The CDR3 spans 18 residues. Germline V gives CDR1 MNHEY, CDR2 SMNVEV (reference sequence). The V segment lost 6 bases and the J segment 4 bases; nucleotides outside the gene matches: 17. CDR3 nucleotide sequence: TGTGCCAGCAGCCAGGAGGATAGCGGGAGGGCCGAAGATTACGAGCAGTACTTC. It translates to CASSQEDSGRAEDYEQYF.

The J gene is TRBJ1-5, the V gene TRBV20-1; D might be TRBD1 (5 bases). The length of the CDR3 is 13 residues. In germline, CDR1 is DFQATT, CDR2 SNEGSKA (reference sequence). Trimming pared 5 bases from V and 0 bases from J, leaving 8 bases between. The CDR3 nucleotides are TGCAGTGCTCAGGACATTAGCAATCAGCCCCAGCATTTT. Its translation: CSAQDISNQPQHF.

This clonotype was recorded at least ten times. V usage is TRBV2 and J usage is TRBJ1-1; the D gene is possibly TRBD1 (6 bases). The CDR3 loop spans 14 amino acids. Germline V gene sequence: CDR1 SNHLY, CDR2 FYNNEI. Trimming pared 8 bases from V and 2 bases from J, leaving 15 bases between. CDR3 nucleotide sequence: TGTGCCAGCGTCGGTATAGGGACAAACACTGAAGCTTTCTTT. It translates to CASVGIGTNTEAFF.